This T cell receptor (beta chain) is from a study of T-cell memory formation after mild COVID-19. Per germline, CDR1 DFQATT and CDR2 SNEGSKA (reference sequence). The CDR3 is 16 residues long. V was pared by 1 base and J by 7 bases, with 17 bases between. TCRdb fed the 5' RACE reads into MiXCR, producing one record per CDR3 protein. The table has some 40,000 distinct CDR3 sequences, 6% to 9.5% seen once. The receptor comes from a man between 18 and 35 years old who had mild COVID-19 (a few samples of this study predate the infection). Cell type and time point are not known. This chain joins TRBV20-1 and TRBJ1-6; no clear D. The sample taken for sequencing was PBMCs or a T cell subset sorted from them (not recorded which). Here the CDR3 reads CSARGSGWRRNSPLHF. The CDR3, as DNA: TGCAGTGCTAGAGGGAGTGGTTGGCGGCGGAATTCACCCCTCCACTTT.